A selection of T cell receptor beta chains follows, all from one sample in a study of blood T cell repertoires in COVID-19. Sequencing used immunoSEQ multiplex PCR; TCRdb keeps in-frame clones, though not all of them. The sample has about 120,000 clones, more than 85% seen once. Sample: peripheral blood. The receptors stem from a human donor with acute or convalescent COVID-19. The donor label of this sample is uncertain. Each CDR3 is given with its conserved first and last residue. D genes are given only for firm matches. Size is stated for part of the rows, as once, few or many counts, or as a class when the clone is expanded.

>TRBJ1-4|TRBD1|once|TRBV30
CAWRTTGLGEKLFF
TGTGCCTGGAGAACGACAGGGTTGGGGGAAAAACTGTTTTTT
>TRBJ1-5|-|-|TRBV7-8
CATTEGAGSNNQPQHF
TGTGCCACCACCGAAGGTGCAGGGTCGAACAATCAGCCCCAGCATTTT
>TRBJ2-1|TRBD2|-|TRBV28
CASSLGGSAYNEQFF
TGTGCCAGCAGTTTGGGAGGGTCCGCCTACAATGAGCAGTTCTTC
>TRBJ1-2|-|-|TRBV3-1/TRBV3-2
CASRKQGLNGYTF
TGTGCCAGCAGGAAACAGGGTCTAAATGGCTACACCTTC
>TRBJ2-1|-|-|TRBV28
CASSFGPEGVGNEQFF
TGTGCCAGCAGTTTTGGTCCTGAGGGGGTCGGCAATGAGCAGTTCTTC
>TRBJ2-1|-|-|TRBV19
CASRSADSYNEQFF
TGTGCCAGTAGATCTGCAGACTCCTACAATGAGCAGTTCTTC
>TRBJ2-1|-|-|TRBV7-2
CASSLSLNEQFF
TGTGCCAGCAGCTTATCACTGAATGAGCAGTTCTTC
>TRBJ1-5|-|-|TRBV11-2
CASSLGRSRNQPQHF
TGTGCCAGCAGCTTGGGCAGAAGTAGGAATCAGCCCCAGCATTTT
>TRBJ2-7|TRBD2|few|TRBV5-1
CASSPTGLAGPRRYF
TGCGCCAGCAGCCCAACGGGACTAGCGGGGCCCCGGCGGTACTTC
>TRBJ2-4|TRBD1|-|TRBV6-5
CASSYDRETDIQYF
TGTGCCAGCAGTTACGACAGGGAGACGGACATTCAGTACTTC
>TRBJ1-5|TRBD1|once|TRBV20-1
CSASALQGDQPQHF
TGCAGTGCTAGTGCGCTGCAGGGGGATCAGCCCCAGCATTTT
>TRBJ2-7|-|once|TRBV20-1
CSASRGRAFSEQYF
TGCAGTGCCAGTAGGGGGAGGGCCTTTAGCGAGCAGTACTTC
>TRBJ2-1|TRBD2|-|TRBV27
CASSLLGTSVNEQFF
TGTGCCAGCAGTTTATTGGGGACTAGCGTCAATGAGCAGTTCTTC
>TRBJ2-5|-|-|TRBV19
CASSITRRGTQYF
TGTGCCAGTAGTATCACCCGACGGGGGACCCAGTACTTC
>TRBJ2-7|-|-|TRBV27
CASSGRTGITYEQYF
TGTGCCAGCAGTGGAAGAACAGGCATAACCTACGAGCAGTACTTC
>TRBJ1-1|TRBD1|-|TRBV6-1
CASSERTGLTARDTEAFF
TGTGCCAGCAGTGAGAGGACAGGCCTAACGGCGCGGGACACTGAAGCTTTCTTT
>TRBJ1-2|-|-|TRBV27
CASSPRDKTNNYGYTF
TGTGCCAGCAGTCCCCGGGACAAAACAAATAACTATGGCTACACCTTC
>TRBJ1-4|TRBD1|-|TRBV6-2/TRBV6-3
CASSYGRDSSNEKLFF
TGTGCCAGCAGTTACGGCCGGGACAGCTCTAATGAAAAACTGTTTTTT
>TRBJ1-2|-|-|TRBV5-1
CASSLGTPNYGYTF
TGCGCCAGCAGCTTAGGGACTCCTAACTATGGCTACACCTTC
>TRBJ2-1|TRBD2|-|TRBV5-1
CASSYEGTTYNEQFF
TGCGCCAGCAGCTACGAGGGGACTACCTACAATGAGCAGTTCTTC
>TRBJ1-2|-|-|TRBV7-9
CASSFGGNYGYTF
TGTGCCAGCAGCTTTGGGGGGAACTATGGCTACACCTTC
>TRBJ2-5|TRBD2|-|TRBV29-1
CSVEPLAGGETQYF
TGCAGCGTGGAACCACTAGCGGGGGGAGAGACCCAGTACTTC
>TRBJ1-2|TRBD1|-|TRBV24-1
CATSDSSGGTGSFFGYTF
TGTGCCACCAGTGATTCCAGCGGGGGGACAGGTAGTTTCTTTGGATACACCTTC
>TRBJ2-1|TRBD1|-|TRBV5-4
CASSSDRKFEQFF
TGTGCCAGCAGCTCGGACAGGAAATTTGAGCAGTTCTTC
>TRBJ1-2|TRBD1|-|TRBV28
CASSLSPMTGNYGYTF
TGTGCCAGCAGTTTATCGCCCATGACAGGGAACTATGGCTACACCTTC